This TCR beta chain was recorded in a study of T cell changes during pregnancy in multiple sclerosis. Assay: immunoSEQ multiplex PCR; the TCRdb copy retains only in-frame clones and omits some. The profile shows about 70,000 clones, around nine tenths of them singletons. In germline, CDR1 is SGDLS, CDR2 YYNGEE. V was clipped by 0 bases and J by 5 bases, with 9 bases between them. The CDR3 length is 15 residues. This clonotype was sampled from a female donor in good health, enrolled as a control in a pregnancy study. V is TRBV9 and J is TRBJ1-6, with a weak D call TRBD1 (5 bases). The sequenced sample was peripheral blood, obtained in the third trimester of pregnancy. CDR3 coding DNA: TGTGCCAGCAGCGTAGAGGCGGGGGATAATTCACCCCTCCACTTT. Protein sequence: CASSVEAGDNSPLHF.